Included here is one TCR beta chain sequence, with context. Original data processing: Estimation of nucleated cell counts relied on the amplification of reference gene primers. Clones were sequenced by immunoSEQ multiplex PCR, and TCRdb holds only the in-frame ones, with some missing. The DNA was the basis for D and trimming; V, J and clone size are from that table. There are some 90,000 clones in the sample; more than 75% occur only once, and under 30% lies in the top ten. This entry comes from a study of blood T cell repertoires in COVID-19. Turning to the study itself: Donors in the United States, Italy and Spain gave samples during acute or convalescent COVID-19. T cells, B-cell-depleted T cells, or PBMCs provided the cDNA or gDNA that served as material.

This TCR derives from a human donor in a cohort sampled during active COVID-19. Material: peripheral blood.

CDR3 region: CATSREGAYNEQFF. CDR3 DNA: TGTGCCACGAGCAGGGAGGGTGCCTACAATGAGCAGTTCTTC. The chain is built from TRBV10-3 and TRBJ2-1; 7 nucleotides line up with TRBD2. CDR3 size: 14 residues. With V trimmed by 10 bases and J by 2 bases, 8 bases remained unmatched. Germline CDR1 and CDR2: ENHRY and SYGVKD.